These 10 T cell receptor beta chains were all obtained from the same sample, sequenced in a study of shared clonotypes between healthy human individuals. The assay was immunoSEQ multiplex PCR, and TCRdb's table has in-frame clones only and misses some. The table has 1.4 million to 1.5 million clones, roughly 96% seen once. The source material was naive CD4+ T cells sorted from blood. Subset described: CD45RA+ positively selected. All receptors derive from a man aged 25 to 45 in good health.

The CDR3 spells CASSLVHQETQYF. The CDR3 DNA follows: TGCGCCAGCAGCTTGGTACACCAAGAGACCCAGTACTTC. This chain joins TRBV5-1 and TRBJ2-5; D not resolved. CDR1 is SGHRS and CDR2 is YFSETQ in the germline V gene. This CDR3 has 13 residues. V was cut by 0 bases and J by 0 bases, with 3 bases left in between.

This rearrangement joins TRBV10-3 to TRBJ2-5, with 9 bases aligning to TRBD1. The CDR3 has 14 amino acids. J was trimmed by 3 bases and V by 4 bases; bases with no gene match: 3. Germline CDR1 is ENHRY and CDR2 is SYGVKD. CDR3 nucleotides: TGTGCCATCAGTGGAGACAGGGGGGAAGAGACCCAGTACTTC. This codes for CAISGDRGEETQYF.

J is TRBJ1-4 and V is TRBV29-1; D perhaps matches TRBD1 (5 bases). Germline CDR1 and CDR2: SQVTM and ANQGSEA. The CDR3 has 14 residues. The ends were cut back, 7 bases at V and 8 bases at J, with 20 bases in the middle. The chain's CDR3 is CSAMGRPEGEKLFF. The CDR3 coding sequence is TGCAGCGCCATGGGGCGTCCCGAGGGGGAAAAACTGTTTTTT.

This rearrangement joins TRBV9 to TRBJ2-3; D is unclear. CDR3 length: 14 residues. The V gene lost 3 bases and the J gene lost 0 bases, with 8 bases spanning the gap. CDR1 is SGDLS and CDR2 is YYNGEE in the germline V gene. CDR3 amino acids: CASSGPESTDTQYF. The CDR3 nucleotides read TGTGCCAGCAGCGGGCCCGAGAGCACAGATACGCAGTATTTT.

The chain joins TRBV27 to TRBJ1-2; the D gene is possibly TRBD1 (5 bases). The germline CDR1 and CDR2 sequences are MNHEY and SMNVEV (reference sequence). V was pared by 6 bases and J by 5 bases, with 25 bases between. CDR3 size: 17 residues. The CDR3 region is CASSRGSADKIQYGYTF. The CDR3 nucleotides are TGTGCCAGCAGCCGGGGTTCCGCGGACAAGATCCAATATGGCTACACCTTC.

The chain joins TRBV6-5 to TRBJ2-6; D gene uncertain. CDR3 length equals 16 residues. V was shortened by 2 bases and J by 0 bases, with 8 bases between the two germline ends. Germline-derived CDR1 and CDR2 are MNHEY and SVGAGI. CDR3 protein: CASSYRFSSGANVLTF. DNA of the CDR3: TGTGCCAGCAGTTACCGGTTCTCCTCTGGGGCCAACGTCCTGACTTTC.

The chain joins TRBV19 to TRBJ2-3; 11 bases map to TRBD2. The CDR3 contains 16 residues. The trim removed 5 bases at V and 1 base at J, leaving 5 bases unmatched. Looked up from germline, CDR1 is LNHDA and CDR2 is SQIVND (reference sequence). CDR3 amino acids: CASSLLAGARTDTQYF. The CDR3 coding sequence is TGTGCCAGTAGTCTACTAGCGGGAGCCCGCACAGATACGCAGTATTTT. The whole variable domain, filled in from reference TRBV19 and TRBJ2-3, reads DGGITQSPKYLFRKEGQNVTLSCEQNLNHDAMYWYRQDPGQGLRLIYYSQIVNDFQKGDIAEGYSVSREKKESFPLTVTSAQKNPTAFYLCASSLLAGARTDTQYFGPGTRLTVL.

This rearrangement joins TRBV27 to TRBJ2-2; 9 nucleotides agree with TRBD2. Germline values: CDR1 MNHEY, CDR2 SMNVEV (reference sequence). The V and J ends lost 6 bases and 6 bases, in that order; junction bases with no gene match: 5. The CDR3 is 14 residues long. CDR3 DNA: TGTGCCAGCAGGATTAGCGGGAGTTCCGGGGAGCTGTTTTTT. Translation: CASRISGSSGELFF.

The chain employs TRBV5-4 and TRBJ1-3, with no clear D. The CDR3 runs 14 residues. The germline CDR1 and CDR2 sequences are SGHNT and YYREEE (reference sequence). The ends were cut back, 0 bases at V and 4 bases at J, with 8 bases in the middle. The CDR3 spells CASSLDAGGNTIYF. DNA for the CDR3: TGTGCCAGCAGCTTGGATGCGGGGGGAAACACCATATATTTT.

The rearrangement uses TRBV19 and TRBJ2-1; 13 bases match TRBD2. V lost 7 bases and J lost 6; bases outside the gene matches: 9. Germline V gene lookup returns CDR1 LNHDA and CDR2 SQIVND (reference sequence). The CDR3 runs to 16 residues. CDR3 sequence: CASTRTSGRAGNEQFF. The CDR3, as DNA: TGTGCCAGTACGAGAACTAGCGGGAGGGCGGGCAATGAGCAGTTCTTC.